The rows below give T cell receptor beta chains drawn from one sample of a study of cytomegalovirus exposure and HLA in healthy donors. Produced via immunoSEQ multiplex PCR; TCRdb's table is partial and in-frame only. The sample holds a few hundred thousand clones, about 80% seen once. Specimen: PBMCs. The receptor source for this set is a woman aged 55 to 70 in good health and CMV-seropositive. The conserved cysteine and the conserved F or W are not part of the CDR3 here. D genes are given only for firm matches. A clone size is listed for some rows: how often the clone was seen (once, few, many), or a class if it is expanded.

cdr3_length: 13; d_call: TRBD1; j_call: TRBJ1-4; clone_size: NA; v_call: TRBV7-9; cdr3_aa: ASGKGGFRDEKLF
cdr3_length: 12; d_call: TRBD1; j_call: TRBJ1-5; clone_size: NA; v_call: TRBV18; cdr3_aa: ASSLDRVAQPQH
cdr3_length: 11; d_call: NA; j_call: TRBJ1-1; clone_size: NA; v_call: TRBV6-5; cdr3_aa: ASSYSEGSQAF
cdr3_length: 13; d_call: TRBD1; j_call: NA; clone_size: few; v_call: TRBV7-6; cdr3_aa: ASSYGTASSYEQY
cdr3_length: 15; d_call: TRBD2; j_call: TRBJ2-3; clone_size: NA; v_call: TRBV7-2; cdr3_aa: ASSFNPTSPSTDTQY
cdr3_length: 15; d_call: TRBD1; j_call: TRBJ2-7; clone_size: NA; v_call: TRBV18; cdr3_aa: ASSPGTVFRSSYEQY
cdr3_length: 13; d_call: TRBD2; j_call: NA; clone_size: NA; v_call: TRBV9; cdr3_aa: ASSTSGGGAYEQY
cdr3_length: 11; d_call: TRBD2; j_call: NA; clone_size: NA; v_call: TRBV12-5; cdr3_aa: ASVLGGSYEQY
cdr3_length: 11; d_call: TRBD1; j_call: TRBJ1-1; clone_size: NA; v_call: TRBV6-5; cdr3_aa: ASSSPTGKEAF
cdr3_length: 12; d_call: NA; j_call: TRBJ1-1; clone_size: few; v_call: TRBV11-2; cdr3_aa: ASSLDQWNTEAF
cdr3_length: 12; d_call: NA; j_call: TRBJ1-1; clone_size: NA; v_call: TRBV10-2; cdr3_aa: ASSDLGGDTEAF
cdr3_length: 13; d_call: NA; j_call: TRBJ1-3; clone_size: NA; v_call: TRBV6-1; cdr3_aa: ASSENGGRMGTIY
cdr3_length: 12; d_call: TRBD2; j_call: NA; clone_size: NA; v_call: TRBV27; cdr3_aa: ASSTAGGPYEQY
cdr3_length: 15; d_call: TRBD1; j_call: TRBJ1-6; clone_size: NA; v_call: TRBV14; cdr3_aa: ASSQDPVGTGLTPLH
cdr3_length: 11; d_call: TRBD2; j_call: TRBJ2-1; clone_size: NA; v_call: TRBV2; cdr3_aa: ASSGTSGGLQF
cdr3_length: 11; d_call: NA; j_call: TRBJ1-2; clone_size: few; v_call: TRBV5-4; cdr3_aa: ASSFGNDYGYT
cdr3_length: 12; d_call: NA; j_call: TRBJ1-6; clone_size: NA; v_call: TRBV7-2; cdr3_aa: ASSPGSNNSPLH
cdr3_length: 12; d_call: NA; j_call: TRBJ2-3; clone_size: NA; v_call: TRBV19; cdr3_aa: ASTAGSRTDTQY
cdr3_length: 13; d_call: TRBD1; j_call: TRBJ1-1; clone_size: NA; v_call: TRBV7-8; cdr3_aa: ASSLALNRGRSAF
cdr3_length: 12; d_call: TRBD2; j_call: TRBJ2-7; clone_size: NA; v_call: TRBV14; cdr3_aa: ASSQSAWEGEQY
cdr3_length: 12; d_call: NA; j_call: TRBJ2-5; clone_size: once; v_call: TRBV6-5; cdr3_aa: ASTRGRGGETQY
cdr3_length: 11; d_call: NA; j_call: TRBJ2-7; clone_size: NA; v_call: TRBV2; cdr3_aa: ASKYREQDEQY
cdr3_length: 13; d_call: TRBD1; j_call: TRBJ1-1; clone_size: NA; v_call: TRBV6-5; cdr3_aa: ASSRNRGADTEAF
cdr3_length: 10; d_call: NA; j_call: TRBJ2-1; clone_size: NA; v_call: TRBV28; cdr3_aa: ASSPASNEQF
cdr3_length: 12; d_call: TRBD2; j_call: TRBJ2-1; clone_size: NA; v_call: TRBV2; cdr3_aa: ASTDREGYNEQF
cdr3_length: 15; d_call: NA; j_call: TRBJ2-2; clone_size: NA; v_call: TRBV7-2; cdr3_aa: ASSLALGRGSTGELF
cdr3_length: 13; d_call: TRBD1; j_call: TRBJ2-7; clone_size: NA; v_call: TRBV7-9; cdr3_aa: ASSPGTGPTYEQY
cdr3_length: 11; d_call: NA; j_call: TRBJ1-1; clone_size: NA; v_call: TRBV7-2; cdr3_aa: ASSLHLNTEAF
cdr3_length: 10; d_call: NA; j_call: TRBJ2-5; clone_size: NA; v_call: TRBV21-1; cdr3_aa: ARERPGETQY
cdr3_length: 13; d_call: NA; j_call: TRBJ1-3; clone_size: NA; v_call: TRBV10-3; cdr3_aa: AITETILTGNTIY